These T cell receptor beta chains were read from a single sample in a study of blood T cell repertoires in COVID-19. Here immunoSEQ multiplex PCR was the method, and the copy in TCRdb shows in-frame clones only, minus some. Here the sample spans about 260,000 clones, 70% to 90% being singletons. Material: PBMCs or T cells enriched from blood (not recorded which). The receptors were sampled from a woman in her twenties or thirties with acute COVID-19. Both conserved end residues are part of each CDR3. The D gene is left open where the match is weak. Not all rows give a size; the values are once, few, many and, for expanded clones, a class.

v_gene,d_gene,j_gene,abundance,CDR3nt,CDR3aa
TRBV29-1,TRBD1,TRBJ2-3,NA,TGCAGCGTTGTAACACAGGGGACAGATACGCAGTATTTT,CSVVTQGTDTQYF
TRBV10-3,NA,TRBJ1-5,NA,TGTGCCATCAGCAGACAGCCAGATCAGCCCCAGCATTTT,CAISRQPDQPQHF
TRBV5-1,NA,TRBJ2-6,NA,TGCGCCAGCAGCTTGGGTCCGTCCACCAGCTCTGGGGCCAACGTCCTGACTTTC,CASSLGPSTSSGANVLTF
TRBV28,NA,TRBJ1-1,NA,TGTGCCAGCAGTCCTCCCGTCTACACTGAAGCTTTCTTT,CASSPPVYTEAFF
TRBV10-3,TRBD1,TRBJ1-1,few,TGTGCCATCTCCCCGGGACAGGGGAGTACTGAAGCTTTCTTT,CAISPGQGSTEAFF
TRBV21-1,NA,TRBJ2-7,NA,TGTGCCAGCAGCAAAAAATCTAGAATAATCGGGCAGTACTTC,CASSKKSRIIGQYF
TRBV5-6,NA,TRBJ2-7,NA,TGTGCCAGCAGCGTATCTAGCGAACAGTACTTC,CASSVSSEQYF
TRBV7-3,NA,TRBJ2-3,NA,TGTGCCAGCAGCAAAAACGGCCGCGGGAACACAGATACGCAGTATTTT,CASSKNGRGNTDTQYF
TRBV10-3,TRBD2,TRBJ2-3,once,TGTGCCATCAGGGGACTAGCGGGAGACACAGATACGCAGTATTTT,CAIRGLAGDTDTQYF
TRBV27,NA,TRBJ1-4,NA,TGTGCCAGCAGTTTCGAGGGCCGGGGGAAACTGTTTTTT,CASSFEGRGKLFF
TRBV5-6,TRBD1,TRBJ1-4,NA,TGTGCCAGCAGCCCCGGACAGGATAATGAAAAACTGTTTTTT,CASSPGQDNEKLFF
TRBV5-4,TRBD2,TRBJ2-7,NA,TGTGCCAGCAGCTTGGCGGACAGCTCTGGACTAGCGGGAGTATACGAGCAGTACTTC,CASSLADSSGLAGVYEQYF
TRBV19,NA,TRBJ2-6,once,TGTGCCACCCTAAAGGGGCACTCTGGGGCCAACGTCCTGACTTTC,CATLKGHSGANVLTF
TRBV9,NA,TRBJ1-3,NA,TGTGCCAGCAGCGAGCGTTCGGGTCCTAGCTCTGGAAACACCATATATTTT,CASSERSGPSSGNTIYF
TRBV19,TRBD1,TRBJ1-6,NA,TGTGCCAGCCTCAACAATAAACAGGGGTCGGCACCCCTCCACTTT,CASLNNKQGSAPLHF
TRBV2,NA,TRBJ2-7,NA,TGTGCCAGCAGGGCAGGGATTACCGAGCAGTACTTC,CASRAGITEQYF
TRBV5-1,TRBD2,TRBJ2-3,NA,TGCGCCAGTGTAGCGGGAGACGCAGATACGCAGTATTTT,CASVAGDADTQYF
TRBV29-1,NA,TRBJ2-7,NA,TGCAGCGTTGAGGCAGGGGTTCGGGGCGAGCAGTACTTC,CSVEAGVRGEQYF